This paragraph reports one T cell receptor beta chain. This clonotype was counted at least ten times. No antigen is known for it. No per-base quality is available; no much larger clone lies one base away. CDR1 and CDR2 were assigned from the germline V gene as MDHEN and SYDVKM. V and J lose 5 bases and 8 bases, and a span of 11 bases separates them. There are 12 amino acids in the CDR3, from cysteine to phenylalanine inclusive. CDR3 DNA only is kept here, 36 bases in frame from base 1. The TCR beta CDR3 regions were amplified from RNA transcripts. A first-round RT-PCR of the TCR CDR3 used the HTBI primer set with the Qiagen OneStep RT-PCR kit. Libraries were constructed in a second round of multiplex PCR, after which size selection and purification were carried out. Paired-end sequencing of the libraries was performed with 100 bp reads on an Illumina HiSeq2000. Processing in the source paper ran as follows. SOAPnuke was used to process the raw data, removing reads that contained adapters or uncalled bases, had a mean Phred below 15, or lacked an exact match to the constant primer or identifier. High-quality paired reads were merged with COPE v1.2.5, and unique nucleotide sequences were defined as clonotypes. Clonotypes were aligned to IMGT TRBV, TRBD and TRBJ reference segments using MiTCR v1.1. The analysis was restricted to V-J combinations with a frequency above 0.0001, which together covered 99% to 99.2% of the repertoires. A TCS score was defined as the ratio of F50 (clonal expansion) to E x V (chaos), with BLOSUM62-based TCRdist applied between CDR3 peptides within each V-J. Welch's t-statistics and random forest reduced roughly 500 V-J features to 10 to 15, which were used in a naive Bayes classifier (R e1071). TCRdb trimmed the raw reads at Q25, called clones with MiXCR and kept productive beta chains. Each entry merges the rows of one CDR3 protein and shows their most common DNA and genes. These V and J calls rely on TCRdb rather than the paper's analysis. Across this sample there are a few hundred thousand distinct CDR3 sequences, with 15% to 18% seen only once. Of the sample, approximately 14% falls within the top ten clones.

Graves' hyperthyroidism was defined as stable when no progression to ophthalmopathy occurred over 18 months of follow-up. Hyperthyroidism patients were newly diagnosed, had a disease duration of under 2 months, and were aged 18 to 65 years. Any patient with an uncontrolled infection, another autoimmune disease, pregnancy or lactation was excluded. Diagnoses were established on the basis of clinical symptoms, serum thyroxine and TRAb, thyroid ultrasound, and orbital computed tomography. PBMCs were isolated from about 10 ml of fresh peripheral blood by Ficoll-Paque density gradient centrifugation. Total RNA was extracted with Trizol reagent, and quality was checked on an Agilent 2100 Bioanalyzer. This record comes from a study of T cells in Graves' hyperthyroidism and ophthalmopathy (dated by TCRdb to the late 2010s). Notes on the research overall: Peripheral blood samples were taken at the time of initial diagnosis, prior to any treatment. TCR V-J signatures able to tell the groups apart were searched for in a discovery cohort of 90 to 100 patients, of whom fewer than 45 had Graves' ophthalmopathy and about 55 had stable Graves' hyperthyroidism. Whether ophthalmopathy could be predicted prospectively was tested in an independent validation cohort made up of approximately 19 hyperthyroidism patients plus 17 patients who later progressed to ophthalmopathy. For training and testing, the 80 to 100 patients in the discovery cohort were randomly divided in a 7:3 ratio. In roughly six Graves' hyperthyroidism patients, the study also compared T-cell repertoires from thyroid tissue with T-cell repertoires from blood. Once sampling was done, hyperthyroidism patients were given methimazole at a starting dose of 30 mg daily, whereas ophthalmopathy patients were given high-dose intravenous methylprednisolone. The paper describes TCR Vbeta CDR3 sequencing of 135 peripheral blood samples, made up of around 41 ophthalmopathy patients, around 78 hyperthyroidism patients and roughly 17 progressor patients.

The paper as a whole reports these results and caveats: In validation, progression to ophthalmopathy was predicted by the model with around 70% sensitivity and nearly 75% specificity, a median of about 6.4 months before onset. Ophthalmopathy was separated from stable hyperthyroidism by a 13 V-J signature model, with over 85% sensitivity and approximately 81% specificity obtained in cross-validation and 80%/75% obtained in testing. Most expanded thyroid clonotypes (frequency above 0.001) were also found in blood, which suggests that blood repertoires may mirror thyroid immune responses. Sample size was not statistically predetermined, and blinding of investigators to group allocation was not performed.

Material: blood. This receptor chain uses TRBV28 and TRBJ2-3, with the D gene not clear enough to name. The TCR sequence derives from a woman aged 18-29 years with Graves' hyperthyroidism. Read as DNA, the sequence is TGTGCCAGCAGTCCAGGATCATCTACGCAGTATTTT. Its coded protein is CASSPGSSTQYF.